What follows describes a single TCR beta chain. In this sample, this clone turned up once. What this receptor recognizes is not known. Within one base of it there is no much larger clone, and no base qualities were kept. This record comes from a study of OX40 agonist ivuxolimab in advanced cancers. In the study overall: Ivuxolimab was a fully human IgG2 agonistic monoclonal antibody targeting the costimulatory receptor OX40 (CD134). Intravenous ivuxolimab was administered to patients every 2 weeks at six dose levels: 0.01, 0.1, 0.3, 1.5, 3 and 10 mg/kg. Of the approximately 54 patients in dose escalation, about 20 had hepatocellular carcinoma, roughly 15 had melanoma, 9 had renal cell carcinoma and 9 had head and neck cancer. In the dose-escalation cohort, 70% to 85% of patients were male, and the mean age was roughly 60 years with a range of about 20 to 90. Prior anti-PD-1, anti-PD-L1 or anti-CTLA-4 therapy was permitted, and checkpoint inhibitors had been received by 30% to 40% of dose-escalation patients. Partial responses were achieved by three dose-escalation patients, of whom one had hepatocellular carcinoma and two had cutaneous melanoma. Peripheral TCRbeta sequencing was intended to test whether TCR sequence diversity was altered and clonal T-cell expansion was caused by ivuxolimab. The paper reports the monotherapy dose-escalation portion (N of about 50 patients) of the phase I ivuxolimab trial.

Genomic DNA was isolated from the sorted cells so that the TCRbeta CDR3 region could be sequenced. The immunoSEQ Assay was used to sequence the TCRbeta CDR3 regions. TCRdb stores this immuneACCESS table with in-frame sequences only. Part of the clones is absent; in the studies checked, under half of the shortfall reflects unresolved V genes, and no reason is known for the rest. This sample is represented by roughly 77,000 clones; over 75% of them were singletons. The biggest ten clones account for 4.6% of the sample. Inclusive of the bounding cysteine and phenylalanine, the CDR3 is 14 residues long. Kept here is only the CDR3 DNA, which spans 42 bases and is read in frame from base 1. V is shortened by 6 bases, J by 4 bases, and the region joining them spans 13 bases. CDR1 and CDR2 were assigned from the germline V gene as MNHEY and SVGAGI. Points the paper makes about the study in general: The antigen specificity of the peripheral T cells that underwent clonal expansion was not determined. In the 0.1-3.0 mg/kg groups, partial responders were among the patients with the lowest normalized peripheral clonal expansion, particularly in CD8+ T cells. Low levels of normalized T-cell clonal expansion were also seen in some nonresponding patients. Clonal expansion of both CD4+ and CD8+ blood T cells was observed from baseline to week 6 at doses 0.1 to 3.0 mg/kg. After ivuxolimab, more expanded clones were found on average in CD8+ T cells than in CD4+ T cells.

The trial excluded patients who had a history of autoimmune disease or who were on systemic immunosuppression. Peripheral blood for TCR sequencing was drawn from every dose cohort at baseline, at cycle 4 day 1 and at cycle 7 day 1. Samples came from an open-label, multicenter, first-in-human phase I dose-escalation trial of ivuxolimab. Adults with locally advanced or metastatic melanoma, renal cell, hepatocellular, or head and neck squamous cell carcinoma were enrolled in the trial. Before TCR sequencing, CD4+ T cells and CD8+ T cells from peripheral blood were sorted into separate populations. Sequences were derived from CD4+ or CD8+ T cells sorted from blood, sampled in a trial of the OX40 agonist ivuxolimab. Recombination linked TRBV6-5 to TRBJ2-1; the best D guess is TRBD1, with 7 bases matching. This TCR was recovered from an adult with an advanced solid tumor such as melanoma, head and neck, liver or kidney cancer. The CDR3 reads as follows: CASSRAGGYNEQFF. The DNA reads TGTGCCAGCAGCCGGGCAGGGGGGTACAATGAGCAGTTCTTC.